This T cell receptor (beta chain) was identified during a study of blood T cell repertoires in COVID-19. This CDR3 contains 16 residues. V was clipped by 0 bases and J by 5 bases; unmatched bases: 9. CDR1 and CDR2 (germline): LGHDT, YNNKEL (reference sequence). Sequencing was performed with immunoSEQ multiplex PCR; in TCRdb, only in-frame clones are kept and a portion is missing. Of roughly 150,000 clones in the sample, roughly 77% were seen once. This clonotype was obtained from a man aged 55 to 70 with acute or convalescent COVID-19. The chain recombines TRBV3-1 (or the pseudogene TRBV3-2) with TRBJ2-5; 7 bases are a match to TRBD2. The sequencing input was peripheral blood. CDR3 region: CASSQDLAGELETQYF. CDR3 coding DNA: TGTGCCAGCAGCCAAGATCTGGCGGGAGAGTTGGAGACCCAGTACTTC.